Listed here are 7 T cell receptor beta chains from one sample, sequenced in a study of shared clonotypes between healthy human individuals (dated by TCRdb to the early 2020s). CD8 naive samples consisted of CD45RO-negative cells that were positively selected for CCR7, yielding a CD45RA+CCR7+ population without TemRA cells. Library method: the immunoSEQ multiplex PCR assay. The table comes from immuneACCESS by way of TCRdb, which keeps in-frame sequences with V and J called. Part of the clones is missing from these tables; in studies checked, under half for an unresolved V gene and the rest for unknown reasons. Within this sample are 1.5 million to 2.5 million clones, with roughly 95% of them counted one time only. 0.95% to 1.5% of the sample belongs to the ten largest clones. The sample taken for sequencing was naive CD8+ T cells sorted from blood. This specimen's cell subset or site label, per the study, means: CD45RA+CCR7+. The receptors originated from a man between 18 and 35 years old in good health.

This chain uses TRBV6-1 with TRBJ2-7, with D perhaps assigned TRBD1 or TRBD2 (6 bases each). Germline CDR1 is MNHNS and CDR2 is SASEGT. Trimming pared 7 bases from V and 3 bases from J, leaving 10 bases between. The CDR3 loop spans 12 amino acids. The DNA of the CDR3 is TGTGCCAGCAAAGGGGGGCTCTACGAGCAGTACTTC. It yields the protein CASKGGLYEQYF.

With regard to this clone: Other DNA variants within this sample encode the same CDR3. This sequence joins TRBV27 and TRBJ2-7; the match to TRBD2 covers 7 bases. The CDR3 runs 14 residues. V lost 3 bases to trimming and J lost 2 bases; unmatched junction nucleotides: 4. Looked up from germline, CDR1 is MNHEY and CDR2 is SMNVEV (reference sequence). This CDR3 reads CASSFGRAAYEQYF. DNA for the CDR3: TGTGCCAGCAGTTTTGGGAGGGCCGCCTACGAGCAGTACTTC.

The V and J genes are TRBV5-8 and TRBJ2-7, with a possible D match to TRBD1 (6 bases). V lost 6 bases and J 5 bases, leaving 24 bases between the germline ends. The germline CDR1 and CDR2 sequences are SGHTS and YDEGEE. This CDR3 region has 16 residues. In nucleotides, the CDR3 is TGTGCCAGCACCCACTCCGCCAGCAGGGGTAGCCACGAGCAGTACTTC. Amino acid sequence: CASTHSASRGSHEQYF.

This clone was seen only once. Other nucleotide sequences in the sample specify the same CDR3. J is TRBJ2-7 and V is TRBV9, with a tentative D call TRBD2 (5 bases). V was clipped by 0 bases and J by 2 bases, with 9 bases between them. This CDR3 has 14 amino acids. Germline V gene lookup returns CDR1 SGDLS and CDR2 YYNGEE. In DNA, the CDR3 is TGTGCCAGCAGCGTAGGAGGGTACCCCTACGAGCAGTACTTC. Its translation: CASSVGGYPYEQYF.

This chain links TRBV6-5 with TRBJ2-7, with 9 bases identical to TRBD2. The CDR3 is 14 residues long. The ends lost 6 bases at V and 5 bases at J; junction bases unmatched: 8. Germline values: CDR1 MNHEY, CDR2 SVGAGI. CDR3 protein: CASSSSGRYNEQYF. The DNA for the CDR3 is TGTGCCAGCAGCTCCAGCGGGAGGTATAACGAGCAGTACTTC.

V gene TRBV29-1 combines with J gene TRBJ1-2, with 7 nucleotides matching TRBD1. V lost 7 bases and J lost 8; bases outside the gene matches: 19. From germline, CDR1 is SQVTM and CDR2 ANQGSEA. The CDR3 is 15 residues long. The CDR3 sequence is CSALPAQGPSSGYTF. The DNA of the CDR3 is TGCAGCGCCCTACCCGCACAGGGGCCGTCCAGCGGCTACACCTTC.

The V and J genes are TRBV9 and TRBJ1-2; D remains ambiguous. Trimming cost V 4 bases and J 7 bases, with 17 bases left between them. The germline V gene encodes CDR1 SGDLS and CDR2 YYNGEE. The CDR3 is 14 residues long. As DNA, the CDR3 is TGTGCCAGCAGCACGTCCAGTGGAAGTGGTGGCTACACCTTC. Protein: CASSTSSGSGGYTF.